This entry describes one T cell receptor (beta chain). No antigen is known for it. An end of the junction does not agree with germline; a read error may underlie this. The record originates from a study of Ad26.COV2.S vaccination and SARS-CoV-2 variants. CDR1 is LGHNA, CDR2 YNFKEQ, per germline. The length of the CDR3 is 16 residues. The study, taken as a whole, reports: Recipients of vaccine and of placebo showed similar breadth of their non-spike TCR repertoires.

Treatment reported: 15 to 20 received Ad26.COV2.S at low or high dose, single or two shots; about 5 received placebo; per-sample allocation not given. Sampling happened 63 days after the first vaccine or placebo injection. Only in-frame clones appear in the TCRdb table, and some are missing; sequencing was by immunoSEQ multiplex PCR. The data hold around 320,000 clones, with around 81% observed a single time. The chain employs TRBV4-2 and TRBJ2-3; 9 nucleotides line up with TRBD2. This TCR derives from a person aged 18-65 years who received the Ad26.COV2.S COVID-19 vaccine or a placebo. The sequences come from peripheral blood, collected in a trial of Ad26.COV2.S vaccine versus placebo. CDR3 bases: TGTGCCAGCAGCATAAGCGGGGGGACTCTCACAGGTACGCAGTATTTT. Its translation is CASSISGGTLTGTQYF.